Detailed here is one T cell receptor (beta chain). Its antigen is unknown. This specimen comes from a study of shared clonotypes between healthy human individuals. Whole-study context: Ranging from 18 to 49 in age, donors were two women and a few men.

On sorted subsets, replicate PCRs used 200 to 250 ng DNA, or 25,000 to 35,000 T cell genomes. Using immunoSEQ multiplex PCR, the repertoire was profiled, and TCRdb retains in-frame clones only, with some absent. The sample shows over a million clones, around 74% of them seen only once. Overall study findings and caveats: Only blood was sampled, and tissue TCR repertoires likely differ from blood ones. Depth of sequencing was expected to influence donor clonotype sharing.

Sequenced input: memory CD4+ T cells sorted from blood. Subset defined: CD45RA-negative fraction. The sequence came from a man younger than 35 in good health.

Here the CDR3 reads CASSQQGAKKAFF. CDR3 nucleotides: TGTGCCAGCAGTCAACAGGGGGCTAAGAAAGCTTTCTTT. This chain uses TRBV27 with TRBJ1-1, with 9 bases that match TRBD1. The CDR3 length is 13 residues. The germline V gene has CDR1 MNHEY and CDR2 SMNVEV (reference sequence). V lost 5 bases, J lost 9 bases, and 7 bases stayed unmatched.